This T cell receptor beta chain was sequenced in a study of memory CD4+ T cells and cytomegalovirus serostatus. About the study: Donors were healthy Belgian adults, fewer than ten CMV seropositive and about two dozen seronegative. Findings of the study overall: The CMV-associated TCR signature appears largely within the CD4+ memory repertoire. Median bootstrapped AUC for CMV status was approximately 0.96 originally, approximately 0.9 US-trained.

The sort gate was single viable CD3+CD4+CD8-CD45RO+ cells for memory CD4+ T cells. CMV serostatus came from serum IgG against pp150, pp28, p38, p52. Some clones are missing from TCRdb's copy, which holds only in-frame ones; the method was immunoSEQ multiplex PCR. The table shows 40,000 to 50,000 clones, with over 60% occurring only once. Germline loops: CDR1 KGHSH, CDR2 LQKENI. The CDR3 extends over 16 amino acids. The ends lost 3 bases at V and 4 bases at J; junction bases unmatched: 7. Concerning this clone itself: Its antigen remains unidentified.

The rearrangement joins TRBV18 to TRBJ1-5; TRBD1 matches at 9 bases. The specimen sequenced was memory CD4+ T cells from blood. The sequence came from an adult in good health and CMV-seronegative. In DNA form, the CDR3 reads TGTGCCAGCTCACCGTCGACAGGGGGAAGAAATCAGCCCCAGCATTTT. It is translated as CASSPSTGGRNQPQHF. Full variable domain (remainder filled in from reference TRBV18 and TRBJ1-5): NAGVMQNPRHLVRRRGQEARLRCSPMKGHSHVYWYRQLPEEGLKFMVYLQKENIIDESGMPKERFSAEFPKEGPSILRIQQVVRGDSAAYFCASSPSTGGRNQPQHFGDGTRLSIL.